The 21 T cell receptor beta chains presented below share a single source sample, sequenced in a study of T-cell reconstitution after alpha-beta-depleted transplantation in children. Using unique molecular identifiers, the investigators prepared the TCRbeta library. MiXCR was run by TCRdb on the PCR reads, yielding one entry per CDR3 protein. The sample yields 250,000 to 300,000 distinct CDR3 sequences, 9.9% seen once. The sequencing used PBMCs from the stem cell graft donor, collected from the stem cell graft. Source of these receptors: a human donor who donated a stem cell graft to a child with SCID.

CDR3 amino acids: CASKKGGGSSETQYF. For the CDR3, the DNA is TGTGCCAGCAAAAAGGGGGGGGGTTCGTCAGAGACCCAGTACTTC. The rearrangement joins TRBV3-1 to TRBJ2-5; possible D gene TRBD2, 7 bases. The CDR3 contains 15 residues. Germline assignment: CDR1 LGHDT and CDR2 YNNKEL (reference sequence). V was pared by 7 bases and J by 4 bases, with 19 bases between.

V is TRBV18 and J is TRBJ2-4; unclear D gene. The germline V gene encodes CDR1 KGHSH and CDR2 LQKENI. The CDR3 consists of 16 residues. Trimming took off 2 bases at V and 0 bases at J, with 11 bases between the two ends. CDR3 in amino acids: CASSPSAGLAKNIQYF. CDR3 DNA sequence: TGTGCCAGCTCACCATCGGCCGGATTAGCCAAAAACATTCAGTACTTC.

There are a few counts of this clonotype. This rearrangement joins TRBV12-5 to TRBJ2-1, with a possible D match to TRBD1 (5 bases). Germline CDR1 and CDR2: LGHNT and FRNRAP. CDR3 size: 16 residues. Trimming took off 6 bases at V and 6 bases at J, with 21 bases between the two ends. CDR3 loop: CASGAQGTGISNEQFF. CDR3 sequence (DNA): TGTGCTAGTGGGGCCCAGGGAACAGGAATATCCAATGAGCAGTTCTTC. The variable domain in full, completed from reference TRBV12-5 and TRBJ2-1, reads DARVTQTPRHKVTEMGQEVTMRCQPILGHNTVFWYRQTMMQGLELLAYFRNRAPLDDSGMPKDRFSAEMPDATLATLKIQPSEPRDSAVYFCASGAQGTGISNEQFFGPGTRLTVL.

The CDR3 is CASSQPPGQGRDTIYF. DNA for the CDR3: TGTGCCAGCAGTCAACCGCCGGGACAGGGTAGAGACACCATATATTTT. The V and J genes are TRBV28 and TRBJ1-3; 9 positions agree with TRBD1. Germline CDR1 is MDHEN and CDR2 is SYDVKM. The V segment lost 5 bases and the J segment 8 bases; nucleotides outside the gene matches: 13. CDR3 length equals 16 residues.

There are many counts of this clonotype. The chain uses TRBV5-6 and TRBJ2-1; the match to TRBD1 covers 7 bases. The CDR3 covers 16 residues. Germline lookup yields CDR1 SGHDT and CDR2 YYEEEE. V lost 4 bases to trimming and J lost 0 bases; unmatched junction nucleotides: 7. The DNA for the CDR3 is TGTGCCAGCAGCCCAGAGACAGGGAGCTCCTACAATGAGCAGTTCTTC. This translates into CASSPETGSSYNEQFF.

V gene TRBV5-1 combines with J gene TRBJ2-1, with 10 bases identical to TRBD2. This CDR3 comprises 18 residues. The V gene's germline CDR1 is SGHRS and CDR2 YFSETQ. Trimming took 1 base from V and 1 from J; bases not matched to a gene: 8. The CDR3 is CASSLSGGELGSYNEQFF. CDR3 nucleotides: TGCGCCAGCAGCTTGAGCGGGGGGGAGCTAGGATCCTACAATGAGCAGTTCTTC.

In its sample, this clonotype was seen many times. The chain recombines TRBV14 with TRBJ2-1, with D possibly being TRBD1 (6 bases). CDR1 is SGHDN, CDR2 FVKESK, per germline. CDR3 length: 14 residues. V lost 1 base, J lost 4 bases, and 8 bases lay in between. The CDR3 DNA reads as TGTGCCAGCAGCCAAGCTGGACAGTACAATGAGCAGTTCTTC. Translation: CASSQAGQYNEQFF.

The CDR3 loop is CASSLNPGAGNNEQFF. As DNA, the CDR3 is TGTGCCAGCAGCTTAAATCCGGGAGCGGGAAACAATGAGCAGTTCTTC. This chain connects TRBV7-3 to TRBJ2-1, with 7 bases lining up with TRBD2. The CDR3 is 16 residues long. Germline lookup yields CDR1 SGHTA and CDR2 FQGTGA. J gave up 5 bases and V 1 base, and 8 bases lay outside the gene matches.

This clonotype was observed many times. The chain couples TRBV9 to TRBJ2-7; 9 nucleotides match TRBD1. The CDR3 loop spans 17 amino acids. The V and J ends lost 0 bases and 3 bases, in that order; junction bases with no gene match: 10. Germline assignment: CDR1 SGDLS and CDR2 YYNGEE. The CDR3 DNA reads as TGTGCCAGCAGCGTAGGACCAGCCGGGACAGGGTACTACGAGCAGTACTTC. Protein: CASSVGPAGTGYYEQYF.

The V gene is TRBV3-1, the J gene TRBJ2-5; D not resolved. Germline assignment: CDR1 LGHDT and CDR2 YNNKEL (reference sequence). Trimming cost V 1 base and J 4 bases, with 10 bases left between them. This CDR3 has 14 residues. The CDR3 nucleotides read TGTGCCAGCAGCCAAGTTTCGGGTGGAGAGACCCAGTACTTC. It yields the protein CASSQVSGGETQYF.

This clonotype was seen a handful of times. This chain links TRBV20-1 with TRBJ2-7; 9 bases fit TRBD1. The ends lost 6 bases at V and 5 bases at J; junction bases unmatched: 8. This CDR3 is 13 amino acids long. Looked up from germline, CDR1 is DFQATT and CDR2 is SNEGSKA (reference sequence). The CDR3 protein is CSASPGQGDEQYF. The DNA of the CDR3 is TGCAGTGCCTCACCGGGACAGGGAGACGAGCAGTACTTC.

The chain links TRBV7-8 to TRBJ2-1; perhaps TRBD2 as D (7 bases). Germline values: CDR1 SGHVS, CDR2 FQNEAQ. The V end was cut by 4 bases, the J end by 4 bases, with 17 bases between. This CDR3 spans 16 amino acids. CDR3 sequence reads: CASSSLGGAGYNEQFF. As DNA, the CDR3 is TGTGCCAGCAGCTCACTTGGGGGGGCGGGATACAATGAGCAGTTCTTC.

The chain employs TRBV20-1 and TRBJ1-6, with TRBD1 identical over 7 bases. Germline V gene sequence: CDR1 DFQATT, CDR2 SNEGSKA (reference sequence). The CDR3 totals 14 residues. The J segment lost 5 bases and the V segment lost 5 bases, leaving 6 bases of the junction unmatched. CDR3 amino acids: CSALQGSNNSPLHF. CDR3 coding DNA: TGCAGTGCTCTACAGGGGAGTAATAATTCACCCCTCCACTTT.

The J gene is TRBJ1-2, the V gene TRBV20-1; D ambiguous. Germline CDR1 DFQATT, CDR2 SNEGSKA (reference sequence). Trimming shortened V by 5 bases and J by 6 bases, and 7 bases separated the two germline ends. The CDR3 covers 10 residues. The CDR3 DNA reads TGCAGTGCTCGGGAGGATGGCTACACCTTC. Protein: CSAREDGYTF.

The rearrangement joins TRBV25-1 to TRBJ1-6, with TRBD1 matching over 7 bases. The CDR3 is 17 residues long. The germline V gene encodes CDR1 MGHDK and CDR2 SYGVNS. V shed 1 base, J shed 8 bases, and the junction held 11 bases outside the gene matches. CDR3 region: CASSESGLTGTDSPLHF. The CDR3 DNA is TGTGCCAGCAGTGAATCGGGGCTGACAGGGACGGATTCACCCCTCCACTTT.

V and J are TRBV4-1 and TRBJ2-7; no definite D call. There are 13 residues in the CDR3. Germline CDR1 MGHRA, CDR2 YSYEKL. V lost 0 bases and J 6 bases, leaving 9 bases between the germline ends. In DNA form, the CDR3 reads TGCGCCAGCAGCCAAGAAGGACCTTCCGAGCAGTACTTC. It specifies CASSQEGPSEQYF.

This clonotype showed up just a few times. The CDR3 nucleotides are TGCAGTGCTAGGAGTAGCAGTAGCACAGATACGCAGTATTTT. This gives the protein CSARSSSSTDTQYF. The chain recombines TRBV20-1 with TRBJ2-3; no reliable D call. V lost 3 bases and J lost 0, with 10 bases in between. Germline assignment: CDR1 DFQATT and CDR2 SNEGSKA (reference sequence). The CDR3 consists of 14 residues.

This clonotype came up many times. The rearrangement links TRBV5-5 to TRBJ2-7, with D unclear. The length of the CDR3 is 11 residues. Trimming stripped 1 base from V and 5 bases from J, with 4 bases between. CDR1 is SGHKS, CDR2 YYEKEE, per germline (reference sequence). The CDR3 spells CASSLSNEQYF. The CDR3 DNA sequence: TGTGCCAGCAGCTTGTCCAACGAGCAGTACTTC.

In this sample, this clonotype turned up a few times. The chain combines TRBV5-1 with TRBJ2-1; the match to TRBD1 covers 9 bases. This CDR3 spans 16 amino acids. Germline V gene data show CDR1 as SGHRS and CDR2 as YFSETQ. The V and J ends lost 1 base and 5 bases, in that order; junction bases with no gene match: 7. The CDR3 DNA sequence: TGCGCCAGCAGCTTGTGGGGGACAGGGATGCACAATGAGCAGTTCTTC. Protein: CASSLWGTGMHNEQFF.

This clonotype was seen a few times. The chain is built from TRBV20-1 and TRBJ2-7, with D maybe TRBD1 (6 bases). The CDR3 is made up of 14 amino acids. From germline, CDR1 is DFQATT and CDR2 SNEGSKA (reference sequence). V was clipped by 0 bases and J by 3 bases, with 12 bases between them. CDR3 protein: CSARDLGAIYEQYF. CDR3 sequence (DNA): TGCAGTGCTAGAGATCTGGGGGCAATCTACGAGCAGTACTTC.

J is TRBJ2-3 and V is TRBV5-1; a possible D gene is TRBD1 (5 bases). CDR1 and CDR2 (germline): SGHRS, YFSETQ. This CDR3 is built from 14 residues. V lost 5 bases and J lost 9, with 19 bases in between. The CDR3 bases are TGCGCCAGCAGGGGGCAGACCGGAGATTTAACGCAGTATTTT. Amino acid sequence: CASRGQTGDLTQYF.